This T cell receptor beta chain derives from a study of shared clonotypes between healthy human individuals. Across the whole study: Per donor, CD8 memory used one plate, CD8 naive used two, CD4 memory used three and CD4 naive used three. Study-wide points: The naive CD4 repertoires of several donors were compared, and roughly 5% of clonotypes were shared. It was anticipated that sequencing depth would influence how many clonotypes donors shared.

The V and J ends lost 0 bases and 7 bases, in that order; junction bases with no gene match: 7. The CDR3 spans 15 residues. The V gene's germline CDR1 is SGHRS and CDR2 YFSETQ. Sequencing used immunoSEQ multiplex PCR; TCRdb keeps in-frame clones, though not all of them. Of more than 2 million clones detected, 90% to 96% appear once; the ten largest clones hold roughly 0.13%. CD45RA-negative memory and CD45RA+ naive subsets were split from the CD4+ cells. A remark on this clone: Its antigen is as yet unknown.

V is TRBV5-1 and J is TRBJ2-1; 7 bases agree with TRBD2. Input material: naive CD4+ T cells sorted from blood. The subset denotes: CD45RA+ positively selected. The clonotype comes from a man aged 18 to 29 in good health. CDR3 sequence reads: CASSLAWQGGNEQFF. CDR3 coding DNA: TGCGCCAGCAGCTTGGCCTGGCAGGGAGGGAATGAGCAGTTCTTC.